This T cell receptor beta chain comes out of a study of ipilimumab plus nivolumab after autologous stem cell transplantation. Study-level background: A median of about eight nivolumab and five or six ipilimumab doses were given.

The ends were cut back, 6 bases at V and 1 base at J, with 10 bases in the middle. This CDR3 is built from 14 residues. Germline lookup yields CDR1 MNHEY and CDR2 SVGAGI. TCRdb's copy holds only in-frame clones and misses some; the assay was immunoSEQ multiplex PCR. The sample gives roughly 40,000 clones, about 92% of which show up once; roughly 0.9% is in the top ten. The receptor was derived from a male donor with multiple myeloma. Sequencing used PBMCs, obtained in a trial of ipilimumab plus nivolumab as post-transplant consolidation. The V and J genes are TRBV6-5 and TRBJ1-3; possible D gene TRBD1, 6 bases. The CDR3 protein is CASSTRGSGNTIYF. The CDR3 region has the DNA TGTGCCAGCAGCACCAGGGGTTCTGGAAACACCATATATTTT.